The clone carrying this T cell receptor beta chain was seen just once. This specimen comes from a study of blood T cell repertoires in COVID-19. Turning to the study itself: The origin of the acute and convalescent COVID-19 samples was the United States, Italy and Spain.

Repertoires were generated with immunoSEQ multiplex PCR, while TCRdb's copy carries only in-frame clones and drops some. The sample includes about 58,000 clones, around nine tenths of them seen just once. Germline V gene lookup returns CDR1 SGHNT and CDR2 YYREEE (reference sequence). V was shortened by 2 bases and J by 5 bases, with 10 bases between the two germline ends. CDR3 size: 14 residues. The chain recombines TRBV5-4 with TRBJ2-2; tentative D call: TRBD2 (5 bases). Sequencing was done on a sample of peripheral blood. This receptor was identified in a woman between 70 and 85 years old with active COVID-19. The DNA of the CDR3 is TGTGCCAGCAGCTTTGGAGGCTCGACCGGGGAGCTGTTTTTT. Encoded protein: CASSFGGSTGELFF.